This TCR beta chain came from a study of blood T cell repertoires in COVID-19. TCRdb keeps only in-frame clones here, not all; method: immunoSEQ multiplex PCR. The data contain some 300,000 clones, under 90% of them seen just once; the ten biggest clones take up less than 2%. The study assigned cohorts using participant-reported clinical history. Recovered Cohort 3 donors showed two negative PCRs, clearance, or symptom resolution. The junction had 2 bases not matched to a gene; V was cut back by 0 bases and J by 8 bases. The CDR3 loop spans 13 amino acids. Germline CDR1 is SGHRS and CDR2 is YFSETQ. With regard to this clone: Other DNA sequences from this sample encode an identical CDR3 as well.

This clonotype originated in a woman aged 40 to 49 who had recovered from COVID-19. The chain is built from TRBV5-1 and TRBJ1-2; TRBD1 matches at 9 bases. The sequencing input was PBMCs or T cells enriched from blood (not recorded which). The CDR3 reads CASSLGQGDGYTF. The CDR3 DNA sequence: TGCGCCAGCAGCTTGGGACAGGGGGACGGCTACACCTTC.